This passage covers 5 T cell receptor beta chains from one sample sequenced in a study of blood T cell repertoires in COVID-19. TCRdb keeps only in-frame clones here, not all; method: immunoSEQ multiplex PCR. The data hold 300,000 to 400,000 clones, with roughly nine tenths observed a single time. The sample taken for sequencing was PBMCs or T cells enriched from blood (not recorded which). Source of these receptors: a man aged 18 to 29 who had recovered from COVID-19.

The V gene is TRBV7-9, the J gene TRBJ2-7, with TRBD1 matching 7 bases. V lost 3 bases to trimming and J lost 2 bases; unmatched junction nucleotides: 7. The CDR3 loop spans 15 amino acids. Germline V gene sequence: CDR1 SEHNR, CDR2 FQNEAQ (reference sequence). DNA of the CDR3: TGTGCCAGCAGCTTCGACAGGGAACCAACCTACGAGCAGTACTTC. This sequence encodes CASSFDREPTYEQYF.

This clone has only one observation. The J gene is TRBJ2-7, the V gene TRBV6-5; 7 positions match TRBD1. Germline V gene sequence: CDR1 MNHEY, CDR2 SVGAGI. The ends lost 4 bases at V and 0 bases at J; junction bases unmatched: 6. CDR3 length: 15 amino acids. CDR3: CASSSTGSSSYEQYF. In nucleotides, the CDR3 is TGTGCCAGCAGTTCGACAGGGTCAAGCTCCTACGAGCAGTACTTC.

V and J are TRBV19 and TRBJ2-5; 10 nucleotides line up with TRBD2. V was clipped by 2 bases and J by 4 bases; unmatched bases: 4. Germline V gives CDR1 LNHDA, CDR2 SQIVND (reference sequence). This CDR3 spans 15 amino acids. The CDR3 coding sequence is TGTGCCAGTAGTATATTCAGCGGGAGGGTAGAGACCCAGTACTTC. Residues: CASSIFSGRVETQYF.

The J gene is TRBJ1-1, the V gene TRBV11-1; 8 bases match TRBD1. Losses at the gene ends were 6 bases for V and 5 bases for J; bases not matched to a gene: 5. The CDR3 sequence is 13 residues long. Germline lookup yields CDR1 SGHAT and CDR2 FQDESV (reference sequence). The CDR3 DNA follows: TGTGCCAGCAGGGCGACAGGGGTAACTGAAGCTTTCTTT. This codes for CASRATGVTEAFF.

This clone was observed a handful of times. The CDR3 protein is CASSTRGSYNEQFF. Here the CDR3 DNA reads TGTGCCAGCAGTACAAGGGGCTCCTACAATGAGCAGTTCTTC. V gene TRBV2 combines with J gene TRBJ2-1; D is perhaps TRBD1 (5 bases). Per germline, CDR1 SNHLY and CDR2 FYNNEI. Deletions cut 5 bases from V and 0 bases from J, with 8 bases between. The CDR3 runs 14 residues.